One and the same sample provided the 11 T cell receptor beta chains below, sequenced in a study of beta chain features in type 1 diabetes. General observations from the study: A moderate, significant TCRB CDR3 shortening appeared in type 1 diabetes across four CD4+ subsets.

Investigators reverse transcribed all isolated RNA, so they sequenced expressed TCRB transcripts. Measured with immunoSEQ multiplex PCR; TCRdb has only the in-frame clones, and not every one. The sample lists roughly 150,000 clones; around 8.4% were seen once. No antigen is known for these receptors. Sequencing used central memory CD4+ T cells from blood. These receptors were obtained from a woman aged 18-29 years with type 1 diabetes.

This clone has just a few counts. This chain links TRBV20-1 with TRBJ2-2; a weak D match, TRBD1 (6 bases). The CDR3 runs to 11 residues. V lost 4 bases, J lost 8 bases, and 8 bases lay in between. Germline lookup yields CDR1 DFQATT and CDR2 SNEGSKA (reference sequence). Written as DNA, the CDR3 is TGCAGTGCTACACAGGGAGGGGAGCTGTTTTTT. Its translation is CSATQGGELFF.

A few counts support this clone. The rearrangement uses TRBV7-9 and TRBJ2-1; 10 positions agree with TRBD2. CDR3 length equals 18 residues. Germline V gives CDR1 SEHNR, CDR2 FQNEAQ (reference sequence). V was clipped by 4 bases and J by 7 bases; unmatched bases: 16. DNA of the CDR3: TGTGCCAGCAGCTCCCCTTTTCGGCTAGCGGGAGTGCGTAATGAGCAGTTCTTC. Translating gives CASSSPFRLAGVRNEQFF.

This clone has just a few counts. The chain is built from TRBV12-5 and TRBJ2-3; D gene unclear. Trimming pared 3 bases from V and 4 bases from J, leaving 14 bases between. The CDR3 runs to 15 residues. Germline loops: CDR1 LGHNT, CDR2 FRNRAP. CDR3 in amino acids: CASGLKDSPPDTQYF. In DNA form, the CDR3 reads TGTGCTAGTGGTTTAAAGGATAGCCCGCCAGATACGCAGTATTTT. Together with reference TRBV12-5 and TRBJ2-3, the CDR3 gives the full variable domain: DARVTQTPRHKVTEMGQEVTMRCQPILGHNTVFWYRQTMMQGLELLAYFRNRAPLDDSGMPKDRFSAEMPDATLATLKIQPSEPRDSAVYFCASGLKDSPPDTQYFGPGTRLTVL.

The genes are TRBV6-1 and TRBJ2-3; 7 bases map to TRBD2. CDR3 length: 13 amino acids. Germline V gene lookup returns CDR1 MNHNS and CDR2 SASEGT. Trimming cost V 2 bases and J 6 bases; bases outside gene matches: 2. Written as DNA, the CDR3 is TGTGCCAGCAGTGAACGGGGGGTTGATACGCAGTATTTT. Its translation: CASSERGVDTQYF.

Of note for this clone: The sample contains more than one DNA sequence encoding this CDR3. The V call is TRBV20-1, the J call TRBJ2-7, with a possible D match to TRBD2 (5 bases). Trimming took off 6 bases at V and 3 bases at J, with 9 bases between the two ends. The germline CDR1 and CDR2 sequences are DFQATT and SNEGSKA (reference sequence). The CDR3 spans 11 residues. The CDR3 DNA follows: TGCAGTGCCACCCGGGACTACGAGCAGTACTTC. This codes for CSATRDYEQYF.

This clone turned up a few times. The chain combines TRBV13 with TRBJ2-2; D is perhaps TRBD2 (6 bases). The CDR3 runs to 14 residues. Germline-derived CDR1 and CDR2 are PRHDT and FYEKMQ (reference sequence). V lost 1 base to trimming and J lost 7 bases, with 10 bases between them. CDR3 sequence: CASSLDGRVGELFF. CDR3 nucleotide sequence: TGTGCCAGCAGCTTAGACGGGAGAGTCGGGGAGCTGTTTTTT.

The sample holds a few counts of this clone. J is TRBJ2-1 and V is TRBV7-2, with 13 positions matching TRBD2. The CDR3 runs 15 residues. CDR1 is SGHTA and CDR2 is FQGNSA in the germline V gene. The V gene end was trimmed by 4 bases and the J gene end by 10 bases; junction bases not matched to a gene: 7. The CDR3 is CASSSQGLAGIEQFF. The CDR3 DNA reads as TGTGCCAGCAGCTCCCAGGGACTAGCGGGAATCGAGCAGTTCTTC. The full variable domain, in which reference TRBV7-2 and TRBJ2-1 provide the parts outside the CDR3, is GAGVSQSPSNKVTEKGKDVELRCDPISGHTALYWYRQSLGQGLEFLIYFQGNSAPDKSGLPSDRFSAERTGGSVSTLTIQRTQQEDSAVYLCASSSQGLAGIEQFFGPGTRLTVL.

The J gene is TRBJ2-3, the V gene TRBV4-3, with 8 bases identical to TRBD2. This CDR3 is built from 16 residues. Per germline, CDR1 LGHNA and CDR2 YSLEER. Losses at the gene ends were 2 bases for V and 4 bases for J; bases not matched to a gene: 8. CDR3 protein: CASSQNSGTRPDTQYF. The CDR3 DNA follows: TGCGCCAGCAGCCAAAATTCCGGGACTAGGCCAGATACGCAGTATTTT.

This clone showed up just a few times. The chain joins TRBV10-3 to TRBJ2-1; 7 bases map to TRBD2. V lost 0 bases and J lost 5; bases outside the gene matches: 4. This CDR3 comprises 15 residues. In germline, CDR1 is ENHRY, CDR2 SYGVKD. CDR3 region: CAISESKRGNNEQFF. The DNA of the CDR3 is TGTGCCATCAGTGAGTCCAAGCGGGGTAACAATGAGCAGTTCTTC.

The V and J genes are TRBV29-1 and TRBJ1-1; D call uncertain. CDR1 SQVTM and CDR2 ANQGSEA come from the germline V gene. The CDR3 contains 12 residues. V dropped 5 bases and J dropped 6 bases, with 13 bases sitting between them. CDR3 sequence reads: CSVIGLAPEAFF. The DNA of the CDR3 is TGCAGCGTTATTGGACTCGCTCCTGAAGCTTTCTTT. Filled out from reference TRBV29-1 and TRBJ1-1, the complete variable domain reads SAVISQKPSRDICQRGTSLTIQCQVDSQVTMMFWYRQQPGQSLTLIATANQGSEATYESGFVIDKFPISRPNLTFSTLTVSNMSPEDSSIYLCSVIGLAPEAFFGQGTRLTVV.

This clone was observed a few times. The chain couples TRBV7-2 to TRBJ1-2; D gene uncertain. The germline CDR1 and CDR2 sequences are SGHTA and FQGNSA. V lost 0 bases to trimming and J lost 0 bases, with 11 bases between them. The CDR3 covers 16 residues. DNA of the CDR3: TGTGCCAGCAGCTTAGCCCTAGACCCGTCTAACTATGGCTACACCTTC. Its protein product is CASSLALDPSNYGYTF.